This is a list of T cell receptor beta chains from one sample in a study of T cells after posttransplantation cyclophosphamide. The data were produced by immunoSEQ multiplex PCR, yet TCRdb's version contains in-frame clones alone and is incomplete. The sample holds 15,000 to 17,000 clones, almost 85% seen once. The sample here was PBMCs, taken 371 days after allogeneic stem cell transplant with calcineurin inhibitor and methotrexate. The receptors originated from a male patient younger than 30 who received an allogeneic stem cell transplant from a related donor, was CMV-positive, and had no GVHD. The graft donor may have contributed some T cells. Each CDR3 is given with its conserved first and last residue. D genes are given only for firm matches. Size is omitted from some rows. Given values are once, few, many or a class for expanded clones.

V: TRBV2
size: NA
J: TRBJ2-3
D: NA
length: 15
CDR3: CASSESRAGTDTQYF
DNA: TGTGCCAGCAGTGAGTCCAGGGCGGGCACAGATACGCAGTATTTT

V: TRBV13
size: NA
J: TRBJ2-1
D: NA
length: 13
CDR3: CASSLEPPSEQFF
DNA: TGTGCCAGCAGCTTAGAACCTCCGAGTGAGCAGTTCTTC

V: TRBV10-3
size: NA
J: TRBJ2-7
D: NA
length: 13
CDR3: CAVRADSSYEQYF
DNA: TGTGCCGTCAGGGCGGATAGCTCCTACGAGCAGTACTTC

V: TRBV7-8
size: NA
J: TRBJ1-2
D: NA
length: 15
CDR3: CASSLEGRGVYGYTF
DNA: TGTGCCAGCAGCTTAGAAGGACGGGGGGTCTATGGCTACACCTTC

V: TRBV11-3
size: NA
J: TRBJ2-5
D: NA
length: 17
CDR3: CASSLDAVRVGQETQYF
DNA: TGTGCCAGCAGCTTAGATGCCGTCCGGGTCGGTCAAGAGACCCAGTACTTC

V: TRBV27
size: NA
J: TRBJ2-7
D: NA
length: 13
CDR3: CASSRRRAYEQYF
DNA: TGTGCCAGCAGTCGCCGACGGGCCTACGAGCAGTACTTC

V: TRBV11-3
size: NA
J: TRBJ2-7
D: TRBD1
length: 15
CDR3: CASSLGTGSSYEQYF
DNA: TGTGCCAGCAGCTTGGGGACAGGGAGCTCCTACGAGCAGTACTTC

V: TRBV7-2
size: NA
J: TRBJ2-3
D: NA
length: 16
CDR3: CASSARQGGSTDTQYF
DNA: TGTGCCAGCAGCGCCAGACAGGGAGGATCCACAGATACGCAGTATTTT

V: TRBV28
size: NA
J: TRBJ2-7
D: NA
length: 16
CDR3: CASSYSDSPRAFEQYF
DNA: TGTGCCAGCAGCTACTCCGACAGCCCCAGGGCGTTTGAGCAGTACTTC

V: TRBV5-1
size: NA
J: TRBJ2-2
D: TRBD2
length: 16
CDR3: CASSFELAGGTGELFF
DNA: TGCGCCAGCAGCTTTGAACTAGCGGGAGGCACCGGGGAGCTGTTTTTT

V: TRBV6-6
size: large
J: TRBJ2-7
D: NA
length: 13
CDR3: CASLDVGAYEQYF
DNA: TGTGCCAGCCTCGACGTCGGGGCCTACGAGCAGTACTTC

V: TRBV28
size: NA
J: TRBJ1-4
D: TRBD1
length: 14
CDR3: CASSLPGQGEKLFF
DNA: TGTGCCAGCAGTCTTCCGGGACAGGGTGAAAAACTGTTTTTT

V: TRBV7-9
size: NA
J: TRBJ1-2
D: NA
length: 15
CDR3: CASSLALGEPEGYTF
DNA: TGTGCCAGCAGCTTAGCGCTAGGGGAACCAGAAGGCTACACCTTC

V: TRBV27
size: NA
J: TRBJ2-7
D: NA
length: 14
CDR3: CASSFLENSYEQYF
DNA: TGTGCCAGCAGTTTTCTGGAGAACTCCTACGAGCAGTACTTC

V: TRBV2
size: NA
J: TRBJ2-1
D: NA
length: 14
CDR3: CASSEELAWSEQFF
DNA: TGTGCCAGCAGTGAAGAACTAGCTTGGAGTGAGCAGTTCTTC

V: TRBV5-4
size: NA
J: TRBJ2-7
D: NA
length: 16
CDR3: CASSPDHWGSSYEQYF
DNA: TGCGCCAGCAGCCCCGACCATTGGGGCAGCTCCTACGAGCAGTACTTC

V: TRBV19
size: NA
J: TRBJ2-1
D: TRBD1
length: 14
CDR3: CASRPDRVYSEQFF
DNA: TGTGCCAGTAGGCCCGACAGGGTGTACAGTGAGCAGTTCTTC

V: TRBV9
size: NA
J: TRBJ2-5
D: NA
length: 12
CDR3: CASSVAFGTQYF
DNA: TGTGCCAGCAGCGTAGCGTTCGGGACCCAGTACTTC

V: TRBV11-2
size: NA
J: TRBJ1-1
D: NA
length: 16
CDR3: CASSLVHRRVNTEAFF
DNA: TGTGCCAGCAGCTTAGTACATCGCAGGGTGAACACTGAAGCTTTCTTT

V: TRBV7-2
size: NA
J: TRBJ2-1
D: NA
length: 11
CDR3: CASSLLYEQFF
DNA: TGTGCCAGCAGCTTACTATATGAGCAGTTCTTC

V: TRBV7-3
size: few
J: TRBJ1-1
D: NA
length: 11
CDR3: CASSQGTEAFF
DNA: TGTGCCAGCAGCCAAGGGACAGAAGCTTTCTTT

V: TRBV25-1
size: NA
J: TRBJ2-7
D: TRBD2
length: 13
CDR3: CASSERWTSEQYF
DNA: TGTGCCAGCAGTGAGAGATGGACTAGCGAGCAGTACTTC

V: TRBV30
size: NA
J: TRBJ2-7
D: NA
length: 13
CDR3: CAWSAHGDNEQYF
DNA: TGTGCCTGGAGCGCTCATGGGGACAACGAGCAGTACTTC

V: TRBV4-1
size: NA
J: TRBJ2-4
D: NA
length: 16
CDR3: CASSQVPTAAKNIQYF
DNA: TGCGCCAGCAGCCAAGTTCCAACAGCTGCCAAAAACATTCAGTACTTC

V: TRBV7-9
size: once
J: TRBJ2-7
D: TRBD1
length: 16
CDR3: CASSYSGTGDSNEQYF
DNA: TGTGCCAGCAGTTATTCCGGGACAGGGGATTCGAACGAGCAGTACTTC

V: TRBV28
size: NA
J: TRBJ1-1
D: NA
length: 13
CDR3: CASSLTVNTEAFF
DNA: TGTGCCAGCAGTTTGACAGTGAACACTGAAGCTTTCTTT

V: TRBV6-5
size: NA
J: TRBJ2-5
D: TRBD2
length: 15
CDR3: CASSPAAGTTETQYF
DNA: TGTGCCAGCAGTCCCGCCGCCGGGACTACAGAGACCCAGTACTTC

V: TRBV6-4
size: NA
J: TRBJ2-1
D: NA
length: 13
CDR3: CASSDLAVSEQFF
DNA: TGTGCCAGCAGTGATCTAGCCGTCAGTGAGCAGTTCTTC

V: TRBV30
size: once
J: TRBJ1-3
D: NA
length: 14
CDR3: CAWRGAGAGNTIYF
DNA: TGTGCCTGGAGGGGGGCAGGGGCTGGAAACACCATATATTTT

V: TRBV7-8
size: NA
J: TRBJ1-1
D: NA
length: 15
CDR3: CASSLGLNRNTEAFF
DNA: TGTGCCAGCAGCTTAGGGTTGAACAGGAACACTGAAGCTTTCTTT

V: TRBV27
size: NA
J: TRBJ2-1
D: TRBD1
length: 17
CDR3: CASSLPSTVTGNNEQFF
DNA: TGTGCCAGCAGCCTTCCGTCGACTGTGACAGGGAACAATGAGCAGTTCTTC

V: TRBV5-6
size: NA
J: TRBJ2-2
D: NA
length: 15
CDR3: CASSSGTRATGELFF
DNA: TGTGCCAGCAGTTCCGGGACTCGTGCGACCGGGGAGCTGTTTTTT

V: TRBV7-2
size: once
J: TRBJ2-2
D: NA
length: 14
CDR3: CASSRPGWTGELFF
DNA: TGTGCCAGCAGCCGACCGGGGTGGACCGGGGAGCTGTTTTTT

V: TRBV10-3
size: NA
J: TRBJ2-7
D: TRBD1
length: 15
CDR3: CAIRDWDRVPYEQYF
DNA: TGTGCCATCAGGGACTGGGACAGGGTTCCCTACGAGCAGTACTTC

V: TRBV7-9
size: NA
J: TRBJ1-1
D: TRBD1
length: 18
CDR3: CASSLALAKRTGGTEAFF
DNA: TGTGCCAGCAGCCTGGCCTTGGCTAAACGAACAGGGGGAACTGAAGCTTTCTTT

V: TRBV7-9
size: NA
J: TRBJ1-5
D: TRBD1
length: 16
CDR3: CASSPSYDRGGQPQHF
DNA: TGTGCCAGCAGCCCCAGCTACGACAGGGGCGGTCAGCCCCAGCATTTT

V: TRBV28
size: NA
J: TRBJ2-2
D: TRBD1
length: 14
CDR3: CAIRTGGANGELFF
DNA: TGTGCCATTAGGACAGGGGGCGCCAACGGGGAGCTGTTTTTT

V: TRBV28
size: few
J: TRBJ1-3
D: NA
length: 15
CDR3: CASSSPRDTGNTIYF
DNA: TGTGCCAGCAGTTCCCCTCGGGACACTGGAAACACCATATATTTT

V: TRBV27
size: NA
J: TRBJ2-3
D: TRBD1
length: 15
CDR3: CASSFGTGVTDTQYF
DNA: TGTGCCAGCAGTTTTGGGACAGGGGTAACAGATACGCAGTATTTT

V: TRBV28
size: NA
J: TRBJ2-5
D: NA
length: 14
CDR3: CASRIQGVEETQYF
DNA: TGTGCCAGCAGGATACAGGGTGTCGAAGAGACCCAGTACTTC

V: TRBV18
size: NA
J: TRBJ1-6
D: TRBD1
length: 13
CDR3: CASSRQGNSPLHF
DNA: TGTGCCAGCTCACGACAGGGTAATTCACCCCTCCACTTT

V: TRBV5-4
size: NA
J: TRBJ2-5
D: TRBD2
length: 16
CDR3: CASSSQTSGSLGTQYF
DNA: TGTGCCAGCAGCTCCCAGACTAGCGGGAGCTTAGGGACCCAGTACTTC

V: TRBV10-3
size: NA
J: TRBJ2-3
D: TRBD2
length: 14
CDR3: CAISVGGSTDTQYF
DNA: TGTGCCATCAGTGTGGGAGGGAGCACAGATACGCAGTATTTT

V: TRBV7-2
size: NA
J: TRBJ2-6
D: TRBD2
length: 19
CDR3: CASSANGLAGLSGANVLTF
DNA: TGTGCCAGCAGCGCAAACGGACTAGCGGGTCTCTCTGGGGCCAACGTCCTGACTTTC

V: TRBV19
size: NA
J: TRBJ1-3
D: NA
length: 15
CDR3: CASSIAGNSGNTIYF
DNA: TGTGCCAGTAGTATAGCCGGGAACTCTGGAAACACCATATATTTT

V: TRBV10-2
size: once
J: TRBJ2-1
D: TRBD2
length: 14
CDR3: CASSEKVAGYEQFF
DNA: TGCGCCAGCAGTGAAAAGGTAGCGGGATATGAGCAGTTCTTC

V: TRBV6-5
size: NA
J: TRBJ1-2
D: NA
length: 15
CDR3: CASSYARGDNYGYTF
DNA: TGTGCCAGCAGTTACGCAAGGGGCGACAATTATGGCTACACCTTC

V: TRBV7-8
size: NA
J: TRBJ2-4
D: TRBD2
length: 14
CDR3: CASSRGTSGNIQYF
DNA: TGTGCCAGCAGCCGCGGGACTAGCGGAAACATTCAGTACTTC

V: TRBV11-3
size: few
J: TRBJ2-1
D: NA
length: 13
CDR3: CASSLDVRSEQFF
DNA: TGTGCCAGCAGCTTAGATGTCCGGAGCGAGCAGTTCTTC

V: TRBV29-1
size: NA
J: TRBJ2-7
D: TRBD2
length: 16
CDR3: CSAVGTSGPGGDEQYF
DNA: TGCAGCGCTGTCGGGACTAGCGGGCCCGGGGGGGACGAGCAGTACTTC

V: TRBV14
size: once
J: TRBJ2-2
D: TRBD2
length: 16
CDR3: CASSLGLAINTGELFF
DNA: TGTGCCAGCAGCCTGGGACTAGCGATCAACACCGGGGAGCTGTTTTTT

V: TRBV5-1
size: NA
J: TRBJ2-5
D: TRBD2
length: 13
CDR3: CASSLKRGETQYF
DNA: TGCGCCAGCAGCTTGAAGCGGGGAGAGACCCAGTACTTC

V: TRBV5-4
size: NA
J: TRBJ2-2
D: TRBD2
length: 17
CDR3: CASSLTGTSGTGGELFF
DNA: TGTGCCAGCAGCCTTACAGGGACTAGCGGGACCGGGGGGGAGCTGTTTTTT

V: TRBV19
size: NA
J: TRBJ1-1
D: TRBD1
length: 12
CDR3: CASSIRGQEAFF
DNA: TGTGCCAGTAGTATAAGGGGGCAGGAAGCTTTCTTT